Reported below is one T cell receptor (beta chain). The germline CDR1 and CDR2 sequences are ENHRY and SYGVKD. The CDR3 is made up of 11 amino acids. Deletions cut 8 bases from V and 4 bases from J, with 7 bases between. The sample is drawn from a study of cytomegalovirus exposure and HLA in healthy donors. Generated by immunoSEQ multiplex PCR, the TCRdb table keeps only in-frame clones and is missing some. Among over 65,000 clones listed, about 95% were seen once. Separate from the 666-subject first cohort, the 120-subject validation cohort was the one that the donors belonged to. Material: PBMCs. The genes are TRBV10-3 and TRBJ2-3; possible D gene TRBD1, 6 bases. The TCR originated in a woman between 18 and 29 years old in good health and CMV-seropositive. The CDR3 DNA sequence: TGTGCCATCGGGGGCGCAGATACGCAGTATTTT. It encodes CAIGGADTQYF.